The 25 T cell receptor beta chains below come from one sample, sequenced in a study of shared clonotypes between healthy human individuals. Measured with immunoSEQ multiplex PCR; TCRdb has only the in-frame clones, and not every one. The sample includes 850,000 to 1,100,000 clones, 60% to 85% seen only once; the top ten take roughly 0.9%. Sample: memory CD4+ T cells from PBMCs. Described subset: CD45RA-negative fraction. The receptors derive from a young man in good health. Some clones in this sample may be carry-over from other donors' samples.

The rearrangement uses TRBV27 and TRBJ1-5; D remains ambiguous. Germline V gene sequence: CDR1 MNHEY, CDR2 SMNVEV (reference sequence). Trimming stripped 7 bases from V and 3 bases from J, with 7 bases between. There are 12 residues in the CDR3. CDR3: CASTPNNQPQHF. The CDR3 coding sequence is TGTGCCAGCACACCTAACAATCAGCCCCAGCATTTT.

This chain links TRBV28 with TRBJ1-2; D might be TRBD1 (5 bases). Germline values: CDR1 MDHEN, CDR2 SYDVKM. The length of the CDR3 is 14 residues. V dropped 3 bases and J dropped 5 bases, with 13 bases sitting between them. In DNA, the CDR3 is TGTGCCAGCAGTTTGGAGTTGGGGGGATATGGCTACACCTTC. It yields the protein CASSLELGGYGYTF.

The rearrangement uses TRBV28 and TRBJ1-5; the D gene is possibly TRBD1 (5 bases). Deletions cut 6 bases from V and 5 bases from J, with 11 bases between. The CDR3 runs 13 residues. The germline V gene encodes CDR1 MDHEN and CDR2 SYDVKM. The CDR3 protein is CASRIRVDQPQHF. The CDR3 coding sequence is TGTGCCAGCAGAATCAGGGTCGATCAGCCCCAGCATTTT.

On this clone itself: Other DNA variants within this sample encode the same CDR3. The chain employs TRBV19 and TRBJ1-1, with a tentative D call TRBD1 (6 bases). Looked up from germline, CDR1 is LNHDA and CDR2 is SQIVND (reference sequence). The length of the CDR3 is 13 residues. V lost 5 bases and J lost 1, with 8 bases in between. CDR3 bases: TGTGCCAGTAGTGCGACAGGGAACACTGAAGCTTTCTTT. Its protein is CASSATGNTEAFF.

In this sample, this clone turned up a few times. The rearrangement links TRBV7-6 to TRBJ2-7; TRBD2 agrees at 7 bases. The CDR3 has 13 residues. Germline CDR1 is SGHVS and CDR2 is FNYEAQ. V dropped 6 bases and J dropped 5; count of bases not matched to a gene: 7. This CDR3 reads CASRRGGFDEQYF. The CDR3 DNA sequence: TGTGCCAGCAGGCGCGGGGGTTTCGACGAGCAGTACTTC.

The chain recombines TRBV14 with TRBJ2-7; 10 bases agree with TRBD1. From germline, CDR1 is SGHDN and CDR2 FVKESK. The CDR3 runs 13 residues. V was pared by 6 bases and J by 7 bases, with 6 bases of the junction left unmatched. This chain's CDR3 is CASRRQGAREQYF. The CDR3, as DNA: TGTGCCAGCAGGCGACAGGGGGCTAGGGAGCAGTACTTC.

This chain joins TRBV29-1 and TRBJ1-2; D is ambiguous. Trimming stripped 7 bases from V and 2 bases from J, with 8 bases between. CDR1 and CDR2 (germline): SQVTM, ANQGSEA. The CDR3 length is 11 residues. The CDR3 sequence is CSEHSNYGYTF. CDR3 DNA sequence: TGCAGCGAGCACTCAAACTATGGCTACACCTTC.

V is TRBV5-8 and J is TRBJ2-1; D perhaps matches TRBD2 (5 bases). The V end lost 4 bases, the J end lost 5 bases, and 25 bases lay between the germline ends. The CDR3 length is 18 residues. Germline CDR1 is SGHTS and CDR2 is YDEGEE. The CDR3 nucleotides are TGTGCCAGCAGCCGGCTTAGCGCCGCCCGCCGGGTCCACAATGAGCAGTTCTTC. Translation gives CASSRLSAARRVHNEQFF. The entire variable domain, with the rest obtained from reference TRBV5-8 and TRBJ2-1, is as follows: EAGVTQSPTHLIKTRGQQATLRCSPISGHTSVYWYQQALGLGLQFLLWYDEGEERNRGNFPPRFSGRQFPNYSSELNVNALELEDSALYLCASSRLSAARRVHNEQFFGPGTRLTVL.

The chain couples TRBV10-3 to TRBJ2-7; D may be TRBD1 or TRBD2 (6 bases each). Germline V CDR1 and CDR2: ENHRY, SYGVKD. With 0 bases removed from V and 5 bases from J, the gap between germline ends came to 14 bases. This CDR3 has 15 amino acids. Here the CDR3 reads CAISESELGGHEQYF. The CDR3 nucleotides are TGTGCCATCAGTGAGTCGGAGCTGGGGGGCCACGAGCAGTACTTC.

CDR3 sequence (DNA): TGTGCCAGCAGTCCCGGGGGATCTGAGCAGACCCAGTACTTC. This translates into CASSPGGSEQTQYF. The chain uses TRBV28 and TRBJ2-5; D is perhaps TRBD2 (6 bases). Trimming left V 5 bases short and J 6 bases short, with 16 bases between. Germline lookup yields CDR1 MDHEN and CDR2 SYDVKM. This CDR3 is built from 14 residues.

V is TRBV14 and J is TRBJ2-7; D is perhaps TRBD2 (6 bases). The V gene's germline CDR1 is SGHDN and CDR2 FVKESK. The CDR3 has 15 amino acids. The V and J ends lost 4 bases and 4 bases respectively, with 17 bases between them. The CDR3 loop reads CASSLTVGGGYEQYF. CDR3 in DNA: TGTGCCAGCAGCCTAACGGTGGGAGGAGGATACGAGCAGTACTTC. The full variable domain, with the rest looked up from reference TRBV14 and TRBJ2-7, is EAGVTQFPSHSVIEKGQTVTLRCDPISGHDNLYWYRRVMGKEIKFLLHFVKESKQDESGMPNNRFLAERTGGTYSTLKVQPAELEDSGVYFCASSLTVGGGYEQYFGPGTRLTVT.

This clone showed up just a few times. The J gene is TRBJ1-5, the V gene TRBV7-7; a weak D match, TRBD1 (5 bases). Germline V CDR1 and CDR2: SSHAT, FNYEAQ (reference sequence). The CDR3 is 14 residues long. Trimming stripped 1 base from V and 5 bases from J, with 9 bases between. The CDR3 reads CASSLESRDQPQHF. The CDR3 DNA follows: TGTGCCAGCAGCTTAGAGTCCAGGGATCAGCCCCAGCATTTT.

This rearrangement joins TRBV9 to TRBJ2-3; D may match TRBD1 or TRBD2 (5 bases each). With 3 bases removed from V and 11 bases from J, the gap between germline ends came to 16 bases. The CDR3 has 13 amino acids. Germline lookup yields CDR1 SGDLS and CDR2 YYNGEE. The CDR3, as DNA: TGTGCCAGCAGCGACACCCCCGGGACCCAGCAGTATTTT. This gives the protein CASSDTPGTQQYF.

This clone was seen ten or more times. V and J are TRBV4-1 and TRBJ1-5; D call uncertain. The germline gives CDR1 MGHRA, CDR2 YSYEKL. Between the trimmed V and J ends, which lost 4 bases and 2 bases, there was a span of 15 bases. CDR3 length: 16 amino acids. CDR3: CASSLGSAAGNQPQHF. The CDR3 nucleotides are TGCGCCAGCAGCCTGGGTTCAGCAGCCGGCAATCAGCCCCAGCATTTT.

This chain's CDR3 is CASSEQGSRYANEQFF. CDR3 sequence (DNA): TGTGCCAGTAGTGAACAGGGGAGTCGATACGCCAATGAGCAGTTCTTC. This chain joins TRBV19 and TRBJ2-1; TRBD1 matches 7 bases. V trimming: 5 bases; J trimming: 6 bases; junction bases outside the gene matches: 13. The CDR3 sequence is 16 residues long. Germline V gives CDR1 LNHDA, CDR2 SQIVND (reference sequence).

This clone was counted ten times or more. The chain employs TRBV4-2 and TRBJ2-1; maybe TRBD2 (5 bases). Germline CDR1 is LGHNA and CDR2 is YNFKEQ. The CDR3 consists of 16 residues. V lost 4 bases to trimming and J lost 7 bases, with 20 bases between them. The CDR3 sequence: CASSRREEAGGNEQFF. Here the CDR3 DNA reads TGTGCCAGCAGCCGACGTGAGGAGGCGGGTGGGAATGAGCAGTTCTTC.

This clone appeared once. The chain joins TRBV20-1 to TRBJ1-2; D is unclear. V was pared by 6 bases and J by 6 bases, with 11 bases between. The CDR3 loop spans 11 amino acids. The germline CDR1 and CDR2 sequences are DFQATT and SNEGSKA (reference sequence). The CDR3 DNA reads TGCAGTGCCACCGAGCTCCATGGCTACACCTTC. Translated: CSATELHGYTF.

This clone has a single count. The genes are TRBV6-1 and TRBJ2-2, with 11 bases aligning to TRBD1. The CDR3 is 14 residues long. CDR1 MNHNS and CDR2 SASEGT come from the germline V gene. With V trimmed by 8 bases and J by 4 bases, 3 bases remained unmatched. The CDR3 sequence is CASGGTGGTGELFF. The CDR3 nucleotides are TGTGCCAGCGGCGGGACAGGGGGCACCGGGGAGCTGTTTTTT.

This chain uses TRBV27 with TRBJ2-1; TRBD2 is a possible D gene (5 bases). Germline CDR1 is MNHEY and CDR2 is SMNVEV (reference sequence). V was cut by 3 bases and J by 6 bases, with 15 bases left in between. The CDR3 has 15 amino acids. The CDR3 region has the DNA TGTGCCAGCAGTTTGAACAGCGGTATGTTCAATGAGCAGTTCTTC. Residues: CASSLNSGMFNEQFF.

This chain connects TRBV5-4 to TRBJ1-5, with D unclear. Germline V CDR1 and CDR2: SGHNT, YYREEE (reference sequence). V lost 0 bases, J lost 4 bases, and 5 bases lay in between. The CDR3 totals 13 residues. The CDR3 region has the DNA TGTGCCAGCAGCTTGGTCCCAAATCAGCCCCAGCATTTT. Its protein product is CASSLVPNQPQHF. The full variable domain, with the rest looked up from reference TRBV5-4 and TRBJ1-5, is ETGVTQSPTHLIKTRGQQVTLRCSSQSGHNTVSWYQQALGQGPQFIFQYYREEENGRGNFPPRFSGLQFPNYSSELNVNALELDDSALYLCASSLVPNQPQHFGDGTRLSIL.

V is TRBV9 and J is TRBJ2-1; 7 positions match TRBD2. The V gene's germline CDR1 is SGDLS and CDR2 YYNGEE. This CDR3 is 15 amino acids long. Trimming at V came to 4 bases and at J to 0 bases, leaving 4 bases not matched to a gene. CDR3 DNA sequence: TGTGCCAGCAGCCCTAGGGACTACTCCTACAATGAGCAGTTCTTC. Encoded protein: CASSPRDYSYNEQFF.

The V call is TRBV29-1, the J call TRBJ1-1; D gene ambiguous. V lost 2 bases and J 5 bases, leaving 12 bases between the germline ends. The CDR3 consists of 13 residues. Germline values: CDR1 SQVTM, CDR2 ANQGSEA. The CDR3 DNA sequence: TGCAGCGTTGAATCCGGCTTTCGGACTGAAGCTTTCTTT. Protein product: CSVESGFRTEAFF.

J is TRBJ1-2 and V is TRBV29-1, with a tentative D call TRBD1 (5 bases). CDR1 and CDR2 (germline): SQVTM, ANQGSEA. The CDR3 length is 11 residues. CDR3 protein: CSTWTRDGYTF. In DNA, the CDR3 is TGCAGTACCTGGACAAGAGATGGCTACACCTTC.

The rearrangement links TRBV14 to TRBJ2-5, with D perhaps being TRBD1 or TRBD2 (6 bases each). V was pared by 4 bases and J by 4 bases, with 13 bases between. Germline V lookup: CDR1 SGHDN, CDR2 FVKESK. This CDR3 contains 14 residues. The CDR3 sequence: CASSPLGGGETQYF. CDR3 nucleotides: TGTGCCAGCAGCCCCCTAGGGGGAGGAGAGACCCAGTACTTC.

The gene calls are TRBV4-1 and TRBJ1-5; D is perhaps TRBD1 (5 bases). Germline CDR1 reads MGHRA; CDR2 reads YSYEKL. V was clipped by 3 bases and J by 5 bases, with 8 bases between them. The CDR3 has 13 amino acids. Written as DNA, the CDR3 is TGCGCCAGCAGCCAGGGGGGGTATCAGCCCCAGCATTTT. Translating it yields CASSQGGYQPQHF.